This T cell receptor beta chain was obtained from a study of response to subunit inactivated influenza vaccine. On this clonotype itself: The target antigen is unknown.

Overall study findings and caveats: There was a suggestion from the authors that each seasonal influenza vaccination recruits few new T cells.

TCRdb analysed the RT-PCR reads with MiXCR anew, one entry per CDR3 protein. This sample has roughly 570,000 distinct CDR3 sequences, with roughly 13% found just once. The CDR3 runs to 18 residues. The ends were cut back, 5 bases at V and 1 base at J, with 24 bases in the middle. Germline V CDR1 and CDR2: DFQATT, SNEGSKA (reference sequence). The V gene is TRBV20-1, the J gene TRBJ2-4; D is perhaps TRBD1 (8 bases). Source: PBMCs from blood, taken more than 35 days after vaccination. The TCR sequence derives from a man aged 45-60 years who received an inactivated influenza vaccine. The CDR3 DNA reads as TGCAGTGCTGGCGGGGGCAGGGGGCCGGCTTCGGCCAAAAACATTCAGTACTTC. Protein product: CSAGGGRGPASAKNIQYF.